This TCR beta chain was captured by sequencing in a study of patients and donors after allogeneic stem cell transplantation. TCRdb itself ran the RT-PCR reads through MiXCR, one entry per CDR3 protein. The table lists about 960,000 distinct CDR3 sequences, roughly 17% of them singletons. Germline-derived CDR1 and CDR2 are SGHRS and YFSETQ. This CDR3 has 18 amino acids. The ends were cut back, 0 bases at V and 2 bases at J, with 18 bases in the middle. The TCR comes from a human donor who was either an allogeneic HSCT recipient or a stem cell or donor lymphocyte infusion donor (not recorded which). It is not recorded whose cells these are; they may come from a transplant donor. The source material was blood, either unsorted or a sorted T cell fraction (not recorded which). The J gene is TRBJ1-3, the V gene TRBV5-1; D gene uncertain. Written as DNA, the CDR3 is TGCGCCAGCAGCTTGGGGTTCAGAGGAACCTTAACTGGAAACACCATATATTTT. It yields the protein CASSLGFRGTLTGNTIYF.